This T cell receptor (beta chain) was captured by sequencing in a study of CD8 T cells in ankylosing spondylitis. Trimming took 10 bases from V and 3 from J; bases not matched to a gene: 11. This CDR3 has 15 amino acids. TCRdb used MiXCR to reprocess the 5' RACE reads, holding one entry per CDR3 protein. Found here are some 240,000 distinct CDR3 sequences, just under 7.5% of them singletons; the top ten hold approximately 15%. This clonotype was observed at least ten times. Antigen: not known. Findings and caveats of the study: Reported data indicate significant enrichment of disease-linked clones within matched ankylosing spondylitis synovial fluid. Disease-associated clones were CD8+ and fairly uncommon in peripheral blood. Blood of patients with ankylosing spondylitis appeared to be characterized by a TCR beta motif of about 8 highly homologous variants.

V is TRBV12-3 or TRBV12-4 and J is TRBJ2-1; 8 bases line up with TRBD1. The clonotype was recovered from a male donor with ankylosing spondylitis. Specimen: blood, either unsorted or a sorted T cell fraction (not recorded which). The chain's CDR3 is CATNPGGVFYNEQFF. CDR3 DNA sequence: TGTGCCACTAACCCAGGGGGCGTATTCTACAATGAGCAGTTCTTC.